This T cell receptor (delta chain) is drawn from a study of fetal and pediatric gammadelta thymocytes (dated by TCRdb to between 2021 and 2024). Turning to the overall study: Previously published data and newly generated, unpublished data were combined in the bulk gammadelta thymocyte repertoires, which were used to strengthen a single-cell study of gammadelta thymocyte development. The set of bulk gammadelta thymocyte repertoires included about ten subjects in total: 3 fetal thymus donors and 7 pediatric thymus donors. The bulk gammadelta thymocyte repertoires combined unpublished data with previously published data (refs 27,28). Bulk TCR repertoire data were included to raise the number of subjects and reinforce the CDR3 publicity analysis. The investigation overall reported the following: Fetal gammadelta thymocyte repertoires were previously reported to be enriched for TRDV2, TRGV8 and TRGV9 usage, low N additions and public CDR3s compared with post-natal repertoires.

Germline trimming amounts to 0 bases on V and 0 bases on J, with 6 as the count of junction bases outside the gene matches. According to the germline V gene, CDR1 reads GEAIGNYY and CDR2 reads EKD. The CDR3 sequence holds 17 residues, the cysteine and phenylalanine included. This entry keeps only the CDR3 DNA: 51 bases, framed from base 1. This clone is medium-sized (0.01 to 0.1%) in its sample. Its antigen target is currently unknown. Base qualities were left out, and no much larger clone turns up one base away. Sequencing relied on an Illumina MiSeq. Turning to the authors' computational methods: For the publicity analysis, the Vgamma9Vdelta2 and nonVgamma9Vdelta2 bulk CDR3 files from each subject were merged to form one combined repertoire per subject. Using base R and dplyr, CDR3 publicity was scored on a scale from 0 to 19 by checking each amino acid sequence across 9 single-cell datasets and under 13 bulk repertoires. Public reads were reanalyzed in TCRdb with CATT, and rows carrying the same DNA were merged afterwards. The V and J calls shown here were made by TCRdb, not taken from the authors' results. A total of about 1,500 delta-chain clones appear in this sample, around 15% of them only once. Of the sample, under 7.5% falls within the top ten clones.

Staining of thymocytes was performed with Zombie NIR viability dye and with antibodies against CD3 (UCHT1), TCRgammadelta (11F2), TCRVgamma9 (IMMU360) and TCRVdelta2 (IMMU389). TRD and TRG CDR3 repertoires were generated in bulk, separately, from sorted Vgamma9Vdelta2 and nonVgamma9Vdelta2 gammadelta thymocytes obtained from human fetal and pediatric thymuses. In Belgium, pediatric thymus tissue was obtained from children undergoing cardiac surgery. Pediatric thymus donors in the study were aged between about 1 and 12 years. Thymic cell suspensions were made from fetal and post-natal thymuses as previously described. Vgamma9Vdelta2 thymocytes were sorted as cells that were CD3+ gammadeltaTCR+ Vgamma9+ Vdelta2+. A FACS Aria III cell sorter (BD Biosciences) was used for cell sorting.

The specimen sequenced was Vgamma9Vdelta2 gamma-delta T cells from the thymus. The meaning of the sample's cell subset or site label: sorted CD3+gammadeltaTCR+Vgamma9+Vdelta2+ thymocytes. This sequence was found in a child who underwent cardiac surgery and was recorded as healthy. This receptor chain uses TRDV2 and TRDJ1; TRDD3 fits 10 bases in the junction. The bases read TGTGCCTGTGACACCGCGGGTACTGGGGGATACACCGATAAACTCATCTTT. Its product reads: CACDTAGTGGYTDKLIF.